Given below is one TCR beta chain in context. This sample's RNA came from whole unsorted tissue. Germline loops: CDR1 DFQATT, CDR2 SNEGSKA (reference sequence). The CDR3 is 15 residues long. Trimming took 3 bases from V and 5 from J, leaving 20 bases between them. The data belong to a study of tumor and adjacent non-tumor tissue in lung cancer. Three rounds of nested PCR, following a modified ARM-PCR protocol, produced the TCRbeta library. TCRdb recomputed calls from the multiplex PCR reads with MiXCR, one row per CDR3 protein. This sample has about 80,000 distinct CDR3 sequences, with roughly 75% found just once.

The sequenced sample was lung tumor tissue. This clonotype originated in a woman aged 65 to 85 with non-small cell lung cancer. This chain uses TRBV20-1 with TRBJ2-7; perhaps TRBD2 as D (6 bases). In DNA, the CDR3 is TGCAGTGCTAGGGATCAAGTAGCGGCATGGAACGAGCAGTACTTC. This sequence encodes CSARDQVAAWNEQYF.